The 20 T cell receptor beta chains below come from one sample, sequenced in a study of blood T cell repertoires in COVID-19. Assay used: immunoSEQ multiplex PCR; TCRdb lists only in-frame clones, some missing. The sample lists 400,000 or so clones, around nine tenths occurring once. The specimen sequenced was peripheral blood. All receptors come from a woman between 40 and 55 years old with COVID-19, enrolled during active disease.

The chain combines TRBV27 with TRBJ1-6; D is uncertain. Germline V gene lookup returns CDR1 MNHEY and CDR2 SMNVEV (reference sequence). Trimming shortened V by 5 bases and J by 4 bases, and 3 bases separated the two germline ends. The CDR3 extends over 12 amino acids. Written as DNA, the CDR3 is TGTGCCAGCAGTCTTTATAATTCACCCCTCCACTTT. Protein product: CASSLYNSPLHF.

This chain uses TRBV9 with TRBJ2-7; 8 positions agree with TRBD2. Unmatched junction bases numbered 1, after V lost 3 bases and J lost 2 bases. CDR3 length: 13 amino acids. CDR1 is SGDLS, CDR2 YYNGEE, per germline. The CDR3 sequence: CASSDGGAYEQYF. CDR3 coding DNA: TGTGCCAGCAGCGACGGGGGGGCCTACGAGCAGTACTTC. Filled out from reference TRBV9 and TRBJ2-7, the complete variable domain reads DSGVTQTPKHLITATGQRVTLRCSPRSGDLSVYWYQQSLDQGLQFLIQYYNGEERAKGNILERFSAQQFPDLHSELNLSSLELGDSALYFCASSDGGAYEQYFGPGTRLTVT.

This chain connects TRBV5-1 to TRBJ1-2, with 9 bases aligning to TRBD1. V shed 3 bases, J shed 7 bases, and the junction held 7 bases outside the gene matches. Germline lookup yields CDR1 SGHRS and CDR2 YFSETQ. The CDR3 sequence is 14 residues long. Here the CDR3 reads CASSWGQGFSGYTF. CDR3 coding DNA: TGCGCCAGCAGCTGGGGACAGGGATTCTCTGGCTACACCTTC.

J is TRBJ2-5 and V is TRBV28; 11 bases match TRBD1. The CDR3 is 15 amino acids. The V gene's germline CDR1 is MDHEN and CDR2 SYDVKM. V lost 5 bases and J lost 3; bases outside the gene matches: 5. The CDR3 bases are TGTGCCAGCAGTCGACGGACAGGGGGCGAAGAGACCCAGTACTTC. Protein: CASSRRTGGEETQYF.

The chain has TRBV10-3 and TRBJ1-2; unclear D gene. Germline values: CDR1 ENHRY, CDR2 SYGVKD. The CDR3 extends over 12 amino acids. Trimming left V 7 bases short and J 6 bases short, with 12 bases between. DNA of the CDR3: TGTGCCATCAAGCCAGGTCCGGATGGCTACACCTTC. Translated: CAIKPGPDGYTF.

The CDR3 nucleotides read TGTGCCAGCAGTTACGGGACAGGAGTTCAGCCCCAGCATTTT. It translates to CASSYGTGVQPQHF. The chain couples TRBV6-2 or TRBV6-3 to TRBJ1-5; 8 nucleotides line up with TRBD1. V shed 2 bases, J shed 6 bases, and the junction held 3 bases outside the gene matches. The CDR3 covers 14 residues. Germline V gene lookup returns CDR1 MNHEY and CDR2 SVGEGT.

The rearrangement uses TRBV4-3 and TRBJ2-1; TRBD2 agrees at 8 bases. CDR1 is LGHNA, CDR2 YSLEER, per germline. The ends lost 1 base at V and 5 bases at J; junction bases unmatched: 7. The CDR3 covers 16 residues. CDR3 sequence: CASSQGGAGVHNEQFF. The CDR3 DNA is TGCGCCAGCAGCCAAGGAGGAGCGGGAGTACACAATGAGCAGTTCTTC.

The rearrangement joins TRBV5-4 to TRBJ2-1; D possibly corresponds to TRBD1 (6 bases). CDR1 is SGHNT, CDR2 YYREEE, per germline (reference sequence). CDR3 length equals 14 residues. V was clipped by 5 bases and J by 7 bases, with 16 bases between them. The CDR3: CASSRQGSLNEQFF. Here the CDR3 DNA reads TGTGCCAGCAGTCGTCAGGGGTCACTGAATGAGCAGTTCTTC.

The V call is TRBV7-9, the J call TRBJ1-2; 7 bases match TRBD1. The germline V gene encodes CDR1 SEHNR and CDR2 FQNEAQ (reference sequence). This CDR3 has 12 residues. V lost 8 bases, J lost 5 bases, and 5 bases stayed unmatched. Here the CDR3 DNA reads TGTGCCAGCGGGACAGTTTCGTATGGCTACACCTTC. As protein: CASGTVSYGYTF.

The CDR3: CASSVGFVSADTQYF. The CDR3 DNA is TGTGCCAGCAGCGTAGGATTCGTTAGCGCGGATACGCAGTATTTT. The chain links TRBV9 to TRBJ2-3, with D perhaps TRBD2 (5 bases). There are 15 residues in the CDR3. The germline gives CDR1 SGDLS, CDR2 YYNGEE. V shed 0 bases and J shed 6 bases, with 14 bases lying between them.

The count of this clone is one. The chain recombines TRBV19 with TRBJ1-6; D unresolved. Germline V gene lookup returns CDR1 LNHDA and CDR2 SQIVND (reference sequence). V was cut by 8 bases and J by 0 bases, with 11 bases left in between. The CDR3 spans 15 residues. DNA of the CDR3: TGTGCCAGTTCCGATCTTAGCTCCTATAATTCACCCCTCCACTTT. Its translation: CASSDLSSYNSPLHF.

The rearrangement joins TRBV28 to TRBJ1-2; no clear D gene. This CDR3 region has 13 residues. Trimming stripped 2 bases from V and 4 bases from J, with 8 bases between. Germline V gene data show CDR1 as MDHEN and CDR2 as SYDVKM. CDR3 DNA sequence: TGTGCCAGCAGTTTACAGGAAAGCTATGGCTACACCTTC. It codes for CASSLQESYGYTF.

This clone has only a few counts. The chain has TRBV19 and TRBJ1-2; maybe TRBD1 (6 bases). Trimming shortened V by 3 bases and J by 2 bases, and 13 bases separated the two germline ends. CDR3 length: 15 residues. Germline V gives CDR1 LNHDA, CDR2 SQIVND (reference sequence). The CDR3 nucleotides read TGTGCCAGTAGTATCTATCCAGGGGTGAACTATGGCTACACCTTC. Translation: CASSIYPGVNYGYTF.

The gene calls are TRBV5-1 and TRBJ2-5; D uncertain. V was trimmed by 6 bases and J by 2 bases, leaving 14 bases between them. The V gene's germline CDR1 is SGHRS and CDR2 YFSETQ. The CDR3 has 14 residues. CDR3 loop: CASTRQTPQETQYF. CDR3 bases: TGCGCCAGCACCCGACAAACCCCGCAAGAGACCCAGTACTTC. The full variable domain, in which reference TRBV5-1 and TRBJ2-5 provide the parts outside the CDR3, is KAGVTQTPRYLIKTRGQQVTLSCSPISGHRSVSWYQQTPGQGLQFLFEYFSETQRNKGNFPGRFSGRQFSNSRSEMNVSTLELGDSALYLCASTRQTPQETQYFGPGTRLLVL.

V and J are TRBV10-3 and TRBJ1-3, with TRBD1 matching over 8 bases. The ends lost 8 bases at V and 0 bases at J; junction bases unmatched: 3. Per the germline V gene, CDR1 is ENHRY and CDR2 is SYGVKD. The CDR3 consists of 14 residues. The DNA of the CDR3 is TGTGCCATCGGACAGGGTTACTCTGGAAACACCATATATTTT. Residues: CAIGQGYSGNTIYF.

The rearrangement links TRBV27 to TRBJ1-1, with D possibly matching TRBD1 (5 bases). The CDR3 has 15 amino acids. V lost 8 bases, J lost 3 bases, and 19 bases lay in between. Germline V lookup: CDR1 MNHEY, CDR2 SMNVEV (reference sequence). The CDR3 region is CASQNGGGWDTEAFF. CDR3 DNA sequence: TGTGCCAGCCAAAATGGGGGAGGGTGGGACACTGAAGCTTTCTTT.

The chain has TRBV11-2 and TRBJ1-6, with TRBD1 matching 9 bases. The CDR3 is made up of 15 amino acids. V gave up 5 bases and J gave up 5 bases; unmatched junction bases: 4. Germline CDR1 SGHAT, CDR2 FQNNGV. The CDR3 reads CASSKTGGDNSPLHF. For the CDR3, the DNA is TGTGCCAGCAGCAAGACAGGGGGTGATAATTCACCCCTCCACTTT.

This rearrangement joins TRBV7-3 to TRBJ1-1, with a possible D match to TRBD1 (5 bases). Germline V lookup: CDR1 SGHTA, CDR2 FQGTGA. The CDR3 contains 17 residues. The V end was cut by 4 bases, the J end by 2 bases, with 20 bases between. CDR3 nucleotide sequence: TGTGCCAGCAGCTATCGGTCAGGGAAGTTGGTTAACACTGAAGCTTTCTTT. Its protein product is CASSYRSGKLVNTEAFF.

This sequence joins TRBV9 and TRBJ1-4, with D maybe TRBD1 (6 bases). V was pared by 4 bases and J by 8 bases, with 18 bases between. This CDR3 has 15 amino acids. Germline V gives CDR1 SGDLS, CDR2 YYNGEE. The CDR3 region is CASSPGGSRGEKLFF. In DNA form, the CDR3 reads TGTGCCAGCAGCCCGGGGGGCAGCAGAGGAGAAAAACTGTTTTTT.

J is TRBJ1-2 and V is TRBV4-3; weak D call: TRBD1 (6 bases). This CDR3 is built from 13 residues. Germline assignment: CDR1 LGHNA and CDR2 YSLEER. The V end was cut by 3 bases, the J end by 3 bases, with 8 bases between. The CDR3 here is CASSHQGYYGYTF. CDR3 in DNA: TGCGCCAGCAGCCACCAGGGGTACTATGGCTACACCTTC.